This T cell receptor beta chain was observed in a study of low-dose radiotherapy and immunotherapy resistance in tumors (dated by TCRdb to 2022 to 2024). Context from the whole study: In Cohort 1, 0.5 Gy per fraction was delivered every 2 weeks, and a total PTV dose of 6.5 Gy was prescribed. Starting on cycle 1 day 1, patients took 300 mg of aspirin by mouth once daily for four cycles. No randomization into treatment groups was done for the people taking part in the trial. The translational analysis covered eight patients: three from the first dose cohort and the first five from the second dose cohort. Patients were given nivolumab as a 240 mg flat dose every two weeks and ipilimumab at 1 mg/kg every six weeks, with both drugs delivered intravenously. Cyclophosphamide 200 mg/m2 was administered intravenously every two weeks, one day before each radiation and immunotherapy administration. Cohort 2 received 1 Gy per fraction every two weeks, with a total of 13 Gy over 26 weeks.

This clonotype was seen ten or more times. Its binding antigen is unknown. There are no base qualities to consult, and no much larger clone falls within one base. TCRdb shows the sequencer as Illumina HiSeq 2500. First-strand cDNA was synthesized using Superscript III and a set of TRAV- and TRBV-specific primers, so that both TCRalpha and TCRbeta chains were covered. A roughly 19-cycle PCR with Phusion amplified the TCRs, pairing a constant-region primer with the adapter that was attached to the V primers. The MessageAmp II aRNA Amplification Kit was used to amplify the isolated mRNA, with in vitro transcription run for more than 15 hours at 37 degrees C. The Dynabeads mRNA DIRECT Purification Kit was used to isolate the mRNA for TCR sequencing. Indexed Illumina adapters were added in a second roughly 26-cycle Phusion PCR, and the resulting products were purified with AMPure XP beads. For the original study's pipeline: Custom Perl scripts were used to pool TCR sequences that encoded the same protein, to remove out-of-frame sequences, and to calculate the abundance of each clonotype. The analysis excluded TCR sequences that were supported by just one read. Repertoire metrics included Shannon entropy, Gini index, clonality, richness, and frequency of TCRs shared between repertoires. TCRdb cleaned the public reads at Q25 with fastp, built clones with MiXCR and kept in-frame beta chains. Identical CDR3 protein sequences are pooled into one entry, listed with their most common genes and DNA. Clone size and V and J calls follow TCRdb, not the original study. The sample includes about 91,000 distinct CDR3 sequences, with 20% to 25% observed a single time. The top ten clonotypes cover about 13% of the sample.

CDR3 length: 15 amino acids, cysteine to phenylalanine. Only CDR3 DNA remains: 45 bases, in frame from the first base. V gives up 0 bases and J gives up 0 bases, and the segment between their germline ends measures 9 bases. From the germline V gene, CDR1 is SGHRS and CDR2 is YFSETQ. The sample's time point label, decoded: after trial treatment. The sample's treatment or condition label is to be understood as: LDRT plus nivolumab, ipilimumab, low-dose cyclophosphamide and aspirin (RACIN trial). Donors were enrolled in RACIN, a single-arm phase I dose-escalation trial combining nivolumab, ipilimumab, aspirin, low-dose cyclophosphamide and low-dose radiotherapy. Eligible patients had advanced, TIL-negative solid tumors.

The sequencing used PBMCs, collected after low-dose radiotherapy plus immunotherapy. The rearrangement combines TRBV5-1 with TRBJ1-1, with a weak D call of TRBD1 (5 bases match). The sequence came from a female donor with ovarian cancer. The DNA sequence is as follows: TGCGCCAGCAGCTTGGAGGGACGCCTGAACACTGAAGCTTTCTTT. This sequence encodes CASSLEGRLNTEAFF. The full variable domain, with segments outside the CDR3 supplied by the reference TRBV5-1 and TRBJ1-1 proteins, appears as KAGVTQTPRYLIKTRGQQVTLSCSPISGHRSVSWYQQTPGQGLQFLFEYFSETQRNKGNFPGRFSGRQFSNSRSEMNVSTLELGDSALYLCASSLEGRLNTEAFFGQGTRLTVV.